The clone carrying this T cell receptor beta chain has more than one count but fewer than ten. The antigen is undetermined. The PCR employed 60 Vbeta primers together with 13 Jbeta primers. Sequencing was performed with immunoSEQ multiplex PCR; in TCRdb, only in-frame clones are kept and a portion is missing. In the table there are 100,000 to 150,000 clones, around 73% of which are singletons. The sample belongs to a study of cytomegalovirus exposure and HLA in healthy donors. Findings of the study overall: Most TCRs appeared rarely, but some public TCRs recurred in many donors.

Germline assignment: CDR1 GTSNPN and CDR2 SVGIG (reference sequence). Losses at the gene ends were 4 bases for V and 8 bases for J; bases not matched to a gene: 6. The CDR3 has 13 residues. Specimen: PBMCs. The gene calls are TRBV30 and TRBJ2-3; 10 positions match TRBD1. The sequence derives from a man in his 60s in good health and CMV-seropositive. As DNA, the CDR3 is TGTGCCTGGATGGGACAGGGGCGGGGTACGCAGTATTTT. Translating gives CAWMGQGRGTQYF.